A selection of T cell receptor beta chains follows, all from one sample in a study of blood T cell repertoires in COVID-19. Generated by immunoSEQ multiplex PCR, the TCRdb table keeps only in-frame clones and is missing some. The sample gives a few hundred thousand clones, over 75% of which show up once; approximately 1% is in the top ten. Sequencing input: PBMCs or T cells enriched from blood (not recorded which). Every receptor here comes from a man in his late teens or twenties who had recovered from COVID-19. CDR3s include the opening cysteine and the closing phenylalanine or tryptophan. A D gene is named only where the DNA matches it firmly. Some rows mark clone size as missing; the rest say once, few, many or name a class of expanded clone.

TRBJ1-6 few TRBD1 TRBV2 CASSVDRAGSPLHF TGTGCCAGCAGTGTGGACAGGGCTGGATCACCCCTCCACTTT
TRBJ2-7 . . TRBV7-9 CASSRQTYEQYF TGTGCCAGCAGCCGACAGACCTACGAGCAGTACTTC
TRBJ2-1 . TRBD2 TRBV27 CASSVSSGIYNEQFF TGTGCCAGCAGTGTATCTAGCGGGATCTACAATGAGCAGTTCTTC
TRBJ2-5 . . TRBV25-1 CASSELWRETQYF TGTGCCAGCAGTGAATTGTGGAGAGAGACCCAGTACTTC
TRBJ2-7 . TRBD2 TRBV7-9 CASRGGAVYEQYF TGTGCCAGTAGGGGAGGGGCAGTCTACGAGCAGTACTTC
TRBJ1-5 . . TRBV27 CASSSGAGGRNQPQHF TGTGCCAGCAGTTCAGGGGCCGGGGGGAGGAATCAGCCCCAGCATTTT
TRBJ1-1 once . TRBV19 CASQDRMNTEAFF TGTGCCAGTCAGGACAGAATGAACACTGAAGCTTTCTTT
TRBJ2-2 . . TRBV7-9 CASRGSGHTGELFF TGTGCCAGCAGGGGTAGCGGACACACCGGGGAGCTGTTTTTT
TRBJ1-2 . . TRBV11-1 CASSLDPGNYGYTF TGTGCCAGCAGCTTAGACCCAGGGAACTATGGCTACACCTTC
TRBJ1-6 . TRBD1 TRBV15 CATSRPTGGAGSPLHF TGTGCCACCAGCAGACCTACAGGGGGAGCAGGTTCACCCCTCCACTTT
TRBJ1-5 . . TRBV5-1 CASSLSTASYSNQPQHF TGCGCCAGCAGCTTAAGCACAGCCAGCTATAGCAATCAGCCCCAGCATTTT
TRBJ1-5 . . TRBV18 CASSPSAQGSNQPQHF TGTGCCAGCTCACCCTCGGCCCAGGGAAGCAATCAGCCCCAGCATTTT
TRBJ1-6 . TRBD1 TRBV5-6 CASSGDRPRNSPLHF TGTGCCAGCAGCGGGGACAGGCCCCGAAATTCACCCCTCCACTTT
TRBJ1-4 . . TRBV28 CASSLPSGNEKLFF TGTGCCAGCAGTTTACCCTCGGGGAATGAAAAACTGTTTTTT